The sequence of this TCR beta chain was determined in a study of CXCR3-negative and CXCR3-positive naive CD8 T cells. Libraries of TRB cDNA were made by 5' RACE and carried UMIs. TCRdb re-called the 5' RACE reads and gives one entry per CDR3 protein, without DNA. This sample contains more than 6,500 distinct CDR3 sequences. This clonotype ranks as medium-sized (0.01 to 0.1%) in terms of frequency. Its antigen is unknown. Points from the study as a whole: Greater hydrophobicity was found in TRB CDR3s of CXCR3-positive naive cells than of CXCR3-negative naive cells. Each naive subset displayed comparably high diversity, whereas memory CD8+ cells displayed much lower diversity.

The TCR originated in a human donor in good health. Some clones in this sample may be carry-over from other donors' samples. The sequenced sample was naive CXCR3+ CD8+ T cells from blood. Indicated subset: CD45RO-CCR7+CD27+CD95- naive CD8+ T cells expressing CXCR3 (TNR3+).

CDR3: CASSPWAGGTGELFF. The genes are TRBV11-2 and TRBJ2-2; TCRdb calls TRBD1, which cannot be checked without DNA. This CDR3 region has 15 residues. Germline-derived CDR1 and CDR2 are SGHAT and FQNNGV.